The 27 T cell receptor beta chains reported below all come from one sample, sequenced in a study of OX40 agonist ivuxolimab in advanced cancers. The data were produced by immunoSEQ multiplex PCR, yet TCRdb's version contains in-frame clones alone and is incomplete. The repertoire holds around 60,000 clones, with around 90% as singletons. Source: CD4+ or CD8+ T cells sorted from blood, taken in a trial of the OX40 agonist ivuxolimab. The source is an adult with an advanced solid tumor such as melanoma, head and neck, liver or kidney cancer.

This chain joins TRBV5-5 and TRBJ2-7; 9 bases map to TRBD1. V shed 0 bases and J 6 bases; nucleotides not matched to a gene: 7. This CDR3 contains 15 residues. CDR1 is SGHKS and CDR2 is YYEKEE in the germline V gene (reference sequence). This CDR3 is CASSLAGGQGAEQYF. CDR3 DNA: TGTGCCAGCAGCTTGGCCGGGGGACAGGGTGCCGAGCAGTACTTC. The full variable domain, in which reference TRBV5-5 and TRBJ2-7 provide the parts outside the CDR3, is DAGVTQSPTHLIKTRGQQVTLRCSPISGHKSVSWYQQVLGQGPQFIFQYYEKEERGRGNFPDRFSARQFPNYSSELNVNALLLGDSALYLCASSLAGGQGAEQYFGPGTRLTVT.

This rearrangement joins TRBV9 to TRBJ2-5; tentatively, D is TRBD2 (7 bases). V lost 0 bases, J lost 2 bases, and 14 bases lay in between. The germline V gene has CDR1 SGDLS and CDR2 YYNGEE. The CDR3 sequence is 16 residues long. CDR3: CASSVATAGAQETQYF. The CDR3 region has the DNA TGTGCCAGCAGCGTAGCTACTGCGGGGGCGCAAGAGACCCAGTACTTC.

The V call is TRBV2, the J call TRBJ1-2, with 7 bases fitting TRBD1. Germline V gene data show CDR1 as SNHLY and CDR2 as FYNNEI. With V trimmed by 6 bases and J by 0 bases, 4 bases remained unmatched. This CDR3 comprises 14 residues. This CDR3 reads CASRRGRSNYGYTF. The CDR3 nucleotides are TGTGCCAGCAGGAGGGGGCGGTCTAACTATGGCTACACCTTC.

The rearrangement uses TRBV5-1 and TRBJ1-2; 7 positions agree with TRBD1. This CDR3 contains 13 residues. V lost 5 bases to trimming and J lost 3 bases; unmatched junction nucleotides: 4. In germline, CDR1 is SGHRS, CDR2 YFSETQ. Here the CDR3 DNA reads TGCGCCAGCAGGGAGCAGGGGGACTATGGCTACACCTTC. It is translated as CASREQGDYGYTF.

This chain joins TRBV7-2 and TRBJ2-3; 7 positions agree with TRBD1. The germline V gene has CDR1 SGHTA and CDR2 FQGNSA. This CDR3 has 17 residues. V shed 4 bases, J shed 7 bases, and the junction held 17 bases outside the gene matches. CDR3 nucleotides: TGTGCCAGCAGCTCATATCGACCGGGACAGAAAATAAATACGCAGTATTTT. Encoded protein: CASSSYRPGQKINTQYF.

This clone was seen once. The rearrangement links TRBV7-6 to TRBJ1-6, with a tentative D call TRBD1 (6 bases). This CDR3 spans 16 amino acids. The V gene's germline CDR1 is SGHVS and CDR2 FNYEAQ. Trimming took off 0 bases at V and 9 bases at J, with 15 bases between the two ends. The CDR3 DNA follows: TGTGCCAGCAGCTTAGCGCGGGCAGGGGTAGGTTCACCCCTCCACTTT. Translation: CASSLARAGVGSPLHF.

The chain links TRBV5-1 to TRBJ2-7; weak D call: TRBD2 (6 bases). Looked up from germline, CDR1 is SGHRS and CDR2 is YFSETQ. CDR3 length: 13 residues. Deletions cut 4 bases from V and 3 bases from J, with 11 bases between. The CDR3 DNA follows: TGCGCCAGCAGCGAGGGACTTGTCTACGAGCAGTACTTC. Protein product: CASSEGLVYEQYF.

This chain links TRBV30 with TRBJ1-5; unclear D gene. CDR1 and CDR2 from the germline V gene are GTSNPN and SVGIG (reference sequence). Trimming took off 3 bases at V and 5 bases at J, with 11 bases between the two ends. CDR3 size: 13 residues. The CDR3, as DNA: TGTGCCTGGAGCACAGCGGGCGATCAGCCCCAGCATTTT. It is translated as CAWSTAGDQPQHF. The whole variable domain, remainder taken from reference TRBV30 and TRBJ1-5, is SQTIHQWPATLVQPVGSPLSLECTVEGTSNPNLYWYRQAAGRGLQLLFYSVGIGQISSEVPQNLSASRPQDRQFILSSKKLLLSDSGFYLCAWSTAGDQPQHFGDGTRLSIL.

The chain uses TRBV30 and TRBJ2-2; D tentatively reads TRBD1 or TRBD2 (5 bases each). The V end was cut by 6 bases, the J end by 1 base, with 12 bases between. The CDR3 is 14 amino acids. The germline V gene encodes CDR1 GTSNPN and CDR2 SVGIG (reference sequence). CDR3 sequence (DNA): TGTGCCTGCCCGGGACGTTTGAACACCGGGGAGCTGTTTTTT. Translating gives CACPGRLNTGELFF. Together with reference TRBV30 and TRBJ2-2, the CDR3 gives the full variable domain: SQTIHQWPATLVQPVGSPLSLECTVEGTSNPNLYWYRQAAGRGLQLLFYSVGIGQISSEVPQNLSASRPQDRQFILSSKKLLLSDSGFYLCACPGRLNTGELFFGEGSRLTVL.

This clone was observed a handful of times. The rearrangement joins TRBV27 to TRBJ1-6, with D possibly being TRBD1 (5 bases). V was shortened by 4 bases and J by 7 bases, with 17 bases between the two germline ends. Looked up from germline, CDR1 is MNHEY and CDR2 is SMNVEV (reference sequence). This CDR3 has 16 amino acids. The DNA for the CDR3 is TGTGCCAGCAGTTCCCCCCGGCAGGGTGGGAATTCACCCCTCCACTTT. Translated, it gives CASSSPRQGGNSPLHF.

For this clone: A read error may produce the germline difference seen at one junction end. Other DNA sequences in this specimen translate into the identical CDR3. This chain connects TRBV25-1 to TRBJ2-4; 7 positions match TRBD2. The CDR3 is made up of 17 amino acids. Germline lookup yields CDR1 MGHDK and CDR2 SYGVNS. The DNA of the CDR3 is TGTGCCAGCAGTGAACCCGGGGAGGGGAGAAGTAAAAACATCCAGTACTTC. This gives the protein CASSEPGEGRSKNIQYF.

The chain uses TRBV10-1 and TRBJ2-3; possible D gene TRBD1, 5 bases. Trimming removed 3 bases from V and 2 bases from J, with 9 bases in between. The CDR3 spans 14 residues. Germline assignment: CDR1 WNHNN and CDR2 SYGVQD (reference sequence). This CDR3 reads CASSDDRPTDTQYF. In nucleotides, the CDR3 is TGCGCCAGCAGTGACGACAGACCCACAGATACGCAGTATTTT.

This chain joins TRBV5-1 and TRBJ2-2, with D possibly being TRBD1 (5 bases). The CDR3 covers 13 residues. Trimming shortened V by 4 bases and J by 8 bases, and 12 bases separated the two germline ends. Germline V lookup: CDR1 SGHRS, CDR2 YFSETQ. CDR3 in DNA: TGCGCCAGCAGCCCGTATACAGGTGGGGAGCTGTTTTTT. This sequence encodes CASSPYTGGELFF.

CDR3 residues: CASSAISNTEAFF. CDR3 bases: TGTGCCAGCAGTGCGATATCGAACACTGAAGCTTTCTTT. The rearrangement links TRBV6-1 to TRBJ1-1; no reliable D call. Germline V CDR1 and CDR2: MNHNS, SASEGT. The V and J ends lost 4 bases and 1 base respectively, with 7 bases between them. The CDR3 extends over 13 amino acids.

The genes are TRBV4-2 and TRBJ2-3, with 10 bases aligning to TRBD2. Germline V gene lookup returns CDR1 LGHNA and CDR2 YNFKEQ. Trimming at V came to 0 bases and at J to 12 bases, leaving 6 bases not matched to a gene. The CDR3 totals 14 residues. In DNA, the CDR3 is TGTGCCAGCAGCCAAGAAGCGGGAGGGCCCCTTCAGTATTTT. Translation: CASSQEAGGPLQYF.

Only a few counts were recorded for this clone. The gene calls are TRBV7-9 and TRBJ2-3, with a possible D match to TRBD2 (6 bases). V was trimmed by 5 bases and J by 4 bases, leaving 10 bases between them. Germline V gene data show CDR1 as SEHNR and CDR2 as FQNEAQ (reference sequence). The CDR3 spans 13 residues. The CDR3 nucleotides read TGTGCCAGCAGCCCGCGGGGCCCAGATACGCAGTATTTT. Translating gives CASSPRGPDTQYF. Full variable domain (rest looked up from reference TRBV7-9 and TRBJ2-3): DTGVSQNPRHKITKRGQNVTFRCDPISEHNRLYWYRQTLGQGPEFLTYFQNEAQLEKSRLLSDRFSAERPKGSFSTLEIQRTEQGDSAMYLCASSPRGPDTQYFGPGTRLTVL.

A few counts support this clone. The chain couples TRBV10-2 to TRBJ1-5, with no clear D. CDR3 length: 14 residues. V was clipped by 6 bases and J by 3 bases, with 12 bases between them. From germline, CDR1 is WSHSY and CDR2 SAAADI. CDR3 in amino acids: CASREGQVNQPQHF. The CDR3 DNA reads TGCGCCAGCAGGGAAGGTCAGGTCAATCAGCCCCAGCATTTT.

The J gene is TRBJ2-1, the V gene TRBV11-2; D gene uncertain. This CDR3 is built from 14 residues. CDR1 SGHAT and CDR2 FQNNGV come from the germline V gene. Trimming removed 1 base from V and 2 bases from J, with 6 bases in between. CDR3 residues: CASSLAAAYNEQFF. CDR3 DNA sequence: TGTGCCAGCAGCTTAGCGGCCGCCTACAATGAGCAGTTCTTC.

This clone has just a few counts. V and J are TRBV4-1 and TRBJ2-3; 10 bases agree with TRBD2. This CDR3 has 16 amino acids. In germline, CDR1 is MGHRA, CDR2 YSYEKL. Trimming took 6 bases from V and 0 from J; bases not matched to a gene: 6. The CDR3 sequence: CASRLTSGKSTDTQYF. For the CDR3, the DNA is TGCGCCAGCAGACTTACTAGCGGGAAAAGCACAGATACGCAGTATTTT.

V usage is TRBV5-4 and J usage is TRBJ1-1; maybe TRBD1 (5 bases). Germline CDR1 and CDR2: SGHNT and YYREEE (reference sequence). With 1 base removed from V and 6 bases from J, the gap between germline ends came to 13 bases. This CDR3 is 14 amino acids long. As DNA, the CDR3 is TGTGCCAGCAGCTTGATGGGGGGAAGGGCTGAAGCTTTCTTT. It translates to CASSLMGGRAEAFF.

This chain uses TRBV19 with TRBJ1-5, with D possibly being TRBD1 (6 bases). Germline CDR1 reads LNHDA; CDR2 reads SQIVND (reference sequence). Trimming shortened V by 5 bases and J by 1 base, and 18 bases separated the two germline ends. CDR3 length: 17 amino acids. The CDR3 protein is CASSAVGGRGSNQPQHF. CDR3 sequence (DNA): TGTGCCAGTAGTGCCGTAGGGGGAAGAGGCAGCAATCAGCCCCAGCATTTT.

CDR3 loop: CASSKGGRGGDYGYTF. The CDR3 DNA reads TGTGCCAGCAGCAAAGGAGGGAGAGGGGGTGACTATGGCTACACCTTC. The chain combines TRBV21-1 with TRBJ1-2; the D call TRBD1 from the table was never checked on the DNA. TRBV21-1 is reported as a pseudogene. The length of the CDR3 is 16 residues.

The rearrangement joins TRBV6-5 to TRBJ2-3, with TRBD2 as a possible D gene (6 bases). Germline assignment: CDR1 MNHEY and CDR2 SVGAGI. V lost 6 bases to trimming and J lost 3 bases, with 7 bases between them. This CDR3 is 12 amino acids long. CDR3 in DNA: TGTGCCAGCAGGCGGGGTACAGATACGCAGTATTTT. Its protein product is CASRRGTDTQYF.

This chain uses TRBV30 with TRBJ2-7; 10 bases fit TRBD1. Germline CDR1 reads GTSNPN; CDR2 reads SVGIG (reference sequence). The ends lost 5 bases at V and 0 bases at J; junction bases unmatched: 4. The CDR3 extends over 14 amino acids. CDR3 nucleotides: TGTGCCTGGGACAGGGGGCTCAGCTCCTACGAGCAGTACTTC. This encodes CAWDRGLSSYEQYF.

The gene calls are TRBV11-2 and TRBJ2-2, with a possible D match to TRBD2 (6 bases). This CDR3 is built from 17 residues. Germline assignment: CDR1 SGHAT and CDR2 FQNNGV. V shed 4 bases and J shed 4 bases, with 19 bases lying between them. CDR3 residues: CASSSPGSWDFTGELFF. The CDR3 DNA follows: TGTGCCAGCAGCTCTCCAGGGTCTTGGGACTTCACCGGGGAGCTGTTTTTT. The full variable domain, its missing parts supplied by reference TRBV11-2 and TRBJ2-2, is EAGVAQSPRYKIIEKRQSVAFWCNPISGHATLYWYQQILGQGPKLLIQFQNNGVVDDSQLPKDRFSAERLKGVDSTLKIQPAKLEDSAVYLCASSSPGSWDFTGELFFGEGSRLTVL.

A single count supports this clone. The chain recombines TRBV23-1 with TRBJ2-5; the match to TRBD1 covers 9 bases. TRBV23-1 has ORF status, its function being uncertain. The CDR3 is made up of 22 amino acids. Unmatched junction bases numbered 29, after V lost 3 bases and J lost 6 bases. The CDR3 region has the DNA TGCGCCAGCAGTCATTTTAAGCGAACTAGGGGATCGGGACAGGGAAGAAAGAAGACCCAGTACTTC. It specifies CASSHFKRTRGSGQGRKKTQYF.

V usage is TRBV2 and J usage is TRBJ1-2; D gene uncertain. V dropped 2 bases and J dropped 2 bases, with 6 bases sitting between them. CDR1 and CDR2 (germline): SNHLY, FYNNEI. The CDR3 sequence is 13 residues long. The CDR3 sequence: CASSERMNYGYTF. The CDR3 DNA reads TGTGCCAGCAGTGAACGGATGAACTATGGCTACACCTTC.